Below are 17 T cell receptor beta chains sequenced from a single sample in a study of T cell responses to AZD1222 COVID-19 vaccine. Clones were sequenced by immunoSEQ multiplex PCR, and TCRdb holds only the in-frame ones, with some missing. Of 100,000 to 150,000 clones listed, 87% are singletons. The specimen comprised peripheral blood, sampled on day 0 of AZD1222 vaccination. The origin of the receptors is an adult in good health.

The rearrangement joins TRBV18 to TRBJ2-2; D unresolved. V was clipped by 3 bases and J by 10 bases, with 9 bases between them. Germline V gene data show CDR1 as KGHSH and CDR2 as LQKENI. The CDR3 covers 12 residues. The chain's CDR3 is CASSPGFEELFF. CDR3 nucleotide sequence: TGTGCCAGCTCACCTGGTTTTGAGGAGCTGTTTTTT.

V and J are TRBV28 and TRBJ1-5; 9 bases line up with TRBD1. V was pared by 6 bases and J by 2 bases, with 5 bases of the junction left unmatched. Germline values: CDR1 MDHEN, CDR2 SYDVKM. This CDR3 comprises 15 residues. CDR3 protein: CASRTGGLGNQPQHF. DNA of the CDR3: TGTGCCAGCAGAACAGGGGGCCTGGGCAATCAGCCCCAGCATTTT. The variable domain in full, with the rest retrieved from reference TRBV28 and TRBJ1-5, is DVKVTQSSRYLVKRTGEKVFLECVQDMDHENMFWYRQDPGLGLRLIYFSYDVKMKEKGDIPEGYSVSREKKERFSLILESASTNQTSMYLCASRTGGLGNQPQHFGDGTRLSIL.

The chain uses TRBV28 and TRBJ2-1, with D hard to call. V lost 4 bases to trimming and J lost 9 bases, with 7 bases between them. In germline, CDR1 is MDHEN, CDR2 SYDVKM. This CDR3 is built from 11 residues. CDR3 in DNA: TGTGCCAGCAGTTATTTTGGTGAGCAGTTCTTC. Protein product: CASSYFGEQFF.

In its sample, this clone was seen a few times. The rearrangement uses TRBV28 and TRBJ1-2, with D hard to call. Trimming left V 4 bases short and J 2 bases short, with 17 bases between. There are 16 residues in the CDR3. Looked up from germline, CDR1 is MDHEN and CDR2 is SYDVKM. As DNA, the CDR3 is TGTGCCAGCAGTTCTATCGGGCAGACGGGCAACTATGGCTACACCTTC. As protein: CASSSIGQTGNYGYTF.

The genes are TRBV18 and TRBJ1-2; D unresolved. CDR1 is KGHSH and CDR2 is LQKENI in the germline V gene. Trimming cost V 2 bases and J 0 bases, with 13 bases left between them. This CDR3 region has 16 residues. The DNA for the CDR3 is TGTGCCAGCTCACCAGCTAAGGCCTCTACTAACTATGGCTACACCTTC. Translating gives CASSPAKASTNYGYTF.

The chain is built from TRBV6-5 and TRBJ1-1; D is ambiguous. The V and J ends lost 6 bases and 2 bases respectively, with 10 bases between them. In germline, CDR1 is MNHEY, CDR2 SVGAGI. There are 13 residues in the CDR3. The CDR3 sequence: CASRRYYNTEAFF. The CDR3 DNA sequence: TGTGCCAGCAGACGATATTATAACACTGAAGCTTTCTTT.

This clone was detected once. This sample also contains other DNA sequences that code for the same CDR3. The chain combines TRBV9 with TRBJ2-7, with 8 bases that match TRBD2. The CDR3 contains 13 residues. Germline V lookup: CDR1 SGDLS, CDR2 YYNGEE. V dropped 4 bases and J dropped 2; count of bases not matched to a gene: 2. The CDR3 reads CASSPGGPYEQYF. The CDR3 region has the DNA TGTGCCAGCAGCCCGGGAGGGCCCTACGAGCAGTACTTC. The full variable domain, with the rest looked up from reference TRBV9 and TRBJ2-7, is DSGVTQTPKHLITATGQRVTLRCSPRSGDLSVYWYQQSLDQGLQFLIQYYNGEERAKGNILERFSAQQFPDLHSELNLSSLELGDSALYFCASSPGGPYEQYFGPGTRLTVT.

The chain carries TRBV2 and TRBJ2-2, with D possibly called TRBD1 or TRBD2 (5 bases each). The V end lost 7 bases, the J end lost 5 bases, and 14 bases lay between the germline ends. The CDR3 length is 14 residues. Germline values: CDR1 SNHLY, CDR2 FYNNEI. In nucleotides, the CDR3 is TGTGCCAGCAAACAAGAGGGGACGACCGGGGAGCTGTTTTTT. Its protein is CASKQEGTTGELFF.

The V and J genes are TRBV7-9 and TRBJ1-3; D is possibly TRBD1 (6 bases). CDR1 SEHNR and CDR2 FQNEAQ come from the germline V gene (reference sequence). The V end was cut by 5 bases, the J end by 0 bases, with 11 bases between. The CDR3 has 15 residues. CDR3: CASSLGQSSGNTIYF. CDR3 nucleotide sequence: TGTGCCAGCAGCCTTGGACAGAGCTCTGGAAACACCATATATTTT.

The CDR3 DNA reads TGCGCCAGCAGCCAAGATCTTCTTGATGCCCCGGAGGGCTACACCTTC. Translated: CASSQDLLDAPEGYTF. V and J are TRBV4-3 and TRBJ1-2; D is uncertain. Per germline, CDR1 LGHNA and CDR2 YSLEER. The CDR3 totals 16 residues. Trimming removed 0 bases from V and 8 bases from J, with 19 bases in between.

V gene TRBV7-9 combines with J gene TRBJ1-2, with 10 bases matching TRBD1. The CDR3 covers 15 residues. The germline CDR1 and CDR2 sequences are SEHNR and FQNEAQ (reference sequence). V lost 5 bases to trimming and J lost 1 base; unmatched junction nucleotides: 4. CDR3 nucleotides: TGTGCCAGCAGCCCTCGGACAGGGGGTAACTATGGCTACACCTTC. It translates to CASSPRTGGNYGYTF.

The chain carries TRBV19 and TRBJ2-1; TRBD1 or TRBD2 may be the D gene (5 bases each). The CDR3 consists of 17 residues. V was trimmed by 0 bases and J by 5 bases, leaving 17 bases between them. Looked up from germline, CDR1 is LNHDA and CDR2 is SQIVND (reference sequence). CDR3 DNA sequence: TGTGCCAGTAGTATAGAGTCCGTTGGGACGGCCCACAATGAGCAGTTCTTC. It translates to CASSIESVGTAHNEQFF.

The rearrangement uses TRBV28 and TRBJ2-7, with 9 nucleotides matching TRBD1. The CDR3 totals 14 residues. CDR1 is MDHEN, CDR2 SYDVKM, per germline. V lost 7 bases to trimming and J lost 4 bases; unmatched junction nucleotides: 8. CDR3 residues: CASKSLGTGYEQYF. The CDR3 bases are TGTGCCAGCAAAAGTCTAGGGACAGGGTACGAGCAGTACTTC.

The V gene is TRBV6-5, the J gene TRBJ1-5; a possible D gene is TRBD1 (5 bases). The germline gives CDR1 MNHEY, CDR2 SVGAGI. V lost 4 bases to trimming and J lost 6 bases, with 19 bases between them. CDR3 length equals 16 residues. Written as DNA, the CDR3 is TGTGCCAGCAGTTCCCTATTGGGGGGGAAGTCTCAGCCCCAGCATTTT. Translating it yields CASSSLLGGKSQPQHF.

J is TRBJ2-4 and V is TRBV28; 11 bases are a match to TRBD1. Trimming cost V 6 bases and J 7 bases; bases outside gene matches: 11. Germline-derived CDR1 and CDR2 are MDHEN and SYDVKM. The CDR3 contains 16 residues. The CDR3 region is CASSPTGTGGWNIQYF. CDR3 nucleotide sequence: TGTGCCAGCAGCCCAACCGGGACAGGGGGATGGAACATTCAGTACTTC.

The chain is built from TRBV6-5 and TRBJ1-1; D is possibly TRBD1 (6 bases). CDR1 and CDR2 (germline): MNHEY, SVGAGI. V dropped 6 bases and J dropped 0 bases, with 11 bases sitting between them. The CDR3 runs 14 residues. In DNA, the CDR3 is TGTGCCAGCAGCCCGGGACACTTGAACACTGAAGCTTTCTTT. As protein: CASSPGHLNTEAFF.

The rearrangement links TRBV7-9 to TRBJ2-2; unclear D gene. Trimming cost V 1 base and J 6 bases, with 3 bases left between them. CDR1 and CDR2 from the germline V gene are SEHNR and FQNEAQ (reference sequence). The CDR3 covers 12 residues. CDR3 DNA: TGTGCCAGCAGCTTAGAGGCCGGGGAGCTGTTTTTT. Its translation is CASSLEAGELFF.